These 8 T cell receptor beta chains originate from one sample sequenced in a study of HIV-infected patients and healthy controls. Via MiXCR, TCRdb re-called the 5' RACE reads, giving one row per CDR3 protein. The sample carries about 70,000 distinct CDR3 sequences, 16% recorded once. The specimen sequenced was CD4+ T cells from blood. The receptors were sampled from a human donor in good health.

This clonotype came up once. The gene calls are TRBV7-8 and TRBJ2-3; 7 bases map to TRBD2. With 6 bases clipped from V and 6 bases from J, the junction kept 15 bases outside the gene matches. The CDR3 covers 16 residues. Germline values: CDR1 SGHVS, CDR2 FQNEAQ. DNA of the CDR3: TGTGCCAGCAGTTCTTCTACGGGAGGCCCGGGGGATACGCAGTATTTT. Translating gives CASSSSTGGPGDTQYF.

The table lists this clonotype with many counts. The chain has TRBV29-1 and TRBJ2-4, with D perhaps TRBD2 (5 bases). The germline CDR1 and CDR2 sequences are SQVTM and ANQGSEA. The CDR3 sequence is 15 residues long. V dropped 1 base and J dropped 1 base, with 11 bases sitting between them. The CDR3 sequence is CSVEVEGRAKNIQYF. The CDR3 DNA sequence: TGCAGCGTTGAAGTCGAGGGTAGGGCCAAAAACATTCAGTACTTC.

This clonotype was counted ten times or more. DNA of the CDR3: TGTGCCAGCAGTCGGCAGACAGCTAGGAACACTGAAGCTTTCTTT. Protein sequence: CASSRQTARNTEAFF. The chain recombines TRBV12-3 or TRBV12-4 with TRBJ1-1; the D gene is possibly TRBD1 (5 bases). Trimming took 5 bases from V and 1 from J, leaving 14 bases between them. The CDR3 covers 15 residues.

This clonotype was counted many times. The chain has TRBV12-3 or TRBV12-4 and TRBJ1-2, with D perhaps TRBD1 (6 bases). The length of the CDR3 is 13 residues. Trimming removed 2 bases at V and 5 bases at J, with 9 bases between. CDR3 in amino acids: CASSLSRGYGYTF. DNA for the CDR3: TGTGCCAGCAGTTTATCCAGGGGATATGGCTACACCTTC.

The sample holds many counts of this clonotype. The chain carries TRBV6-6 and TRBJ2-7, with D possibly matching TRBD2 (5 bases). The CDR3 sequence is 12 residues long. The ends were cut back, 5 bases at V and 2 bases at J, with 7 bases in the middle. CDR1 is MNHNY and CDR2 is SVGAGI in the germline V gene (reference sequence). The chain's CDR3 is CASSVEAYEQYF. For the CDR3, the DNA is TGTGCCAGCAGTGTGGAGGCCTACGAGCAGTACTTC.

CDR3 in DNA: TGTGCCAGCAGTTTTGCGCCCACTCCCGGGGCCAACGTCCTGACTTTC. This encodes CASSFAPTPGANVLTF. The chain recombines TRBV7-2 with TRBJ2-6; no clear D gene. The CDR3 runs 16 residues. With 6 bases removed from V and 4 bases from J, the gap between germline ends came to 16 bases. Germline CDR1 SGHTA, CDR2 FQGNSA.

V usage is TRBV5-6 and J usage is TRBJ1-2, with D unclear. Germline values: CDR1 SGHDT, CDR2 YYEEEE. Trimming removed 2 bases at V and 10 bases at J, with 9 bases between. This CDR3 spans 11 amino acids. The CDR3 reads CASSLQLIYTF. CDR3 nucleotide sequence: TGTGCCAGCAGCTTACAGTTGATCTACACCTTC.

The chain links TRBV7-6 to TRBJ2-7, with 11 nucleotides matching TRBD1. The junction had 7 bases not matched to a gene; V was cut back by 5 bases and J by 7 bases. Germline-derived CDR1 and CDR2 are SGHVS and FNYEAQ. This CDR3 contains 14 residues. CDR3 DNA: TGTGCCAGCAGCCCGGACAGGGGGCCTCGGGAGCAGTACTTC. It yields the protein CASSPDRGPREQYF.